The present entry profiles one TCR beta chain with its context. Its specificity is not known. These data are taken from a study of OX40 agonist ivuxolimab in advanced cancers. Trimming took 11 bases from V and 6 from J, leaving 13 bases between them. The CDR3 extends over 12 amino acids. CDR1 is MDHEN and CDR2 is SYDVKM in the germline V gene. Repertoires were generated with immunoSEQ multiplex PCR, while TCRdb's copy carries only in-frame clones and drops some. The profile covers fewer than 90,000 clones, with approximately 90% appearing a single time and approximately 1.3% taken by the ten largest. Study results and caveats: On average, CD8+ T cells showed a greater number of expanded clones than CD4+.

This chain links TRBV28 with TRBJ1-4; unclear D gene. The material sequenced was CD4+ or CD8+ T cells sorted from blood, taken in a trial of the OX40 agonist ivuxolimab. The clonotype comes from an adult with an advanced solid tumor such as melanoma, head and neck, liver or kidney cancer. CDR3 region: CAVRGLDEKLFF. The CDR3 bases are TGTGCCGTACGAGGGCTGGATGAAAAACTGTTTTTT.